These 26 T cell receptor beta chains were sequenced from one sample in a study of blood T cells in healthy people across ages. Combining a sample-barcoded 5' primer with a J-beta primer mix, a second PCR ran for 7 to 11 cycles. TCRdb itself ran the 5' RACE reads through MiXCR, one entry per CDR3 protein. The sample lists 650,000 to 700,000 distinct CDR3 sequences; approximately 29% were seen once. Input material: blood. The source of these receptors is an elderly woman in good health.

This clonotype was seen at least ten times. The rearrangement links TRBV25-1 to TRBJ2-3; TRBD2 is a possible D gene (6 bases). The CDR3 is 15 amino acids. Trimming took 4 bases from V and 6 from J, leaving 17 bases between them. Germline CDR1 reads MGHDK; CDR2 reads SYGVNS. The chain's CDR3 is CASSVYRGFFDTQYF. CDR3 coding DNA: TGTGCCAGCAGTGTATACCGGGGGTTTTTTGATACGCAGTATTTT.

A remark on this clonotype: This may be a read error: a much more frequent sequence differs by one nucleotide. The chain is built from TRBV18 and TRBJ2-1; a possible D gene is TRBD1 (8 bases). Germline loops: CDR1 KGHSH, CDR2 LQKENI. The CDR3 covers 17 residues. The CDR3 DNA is TGTGCCCGCTCACCACTATTGTCAACAGGGGGGGCCAATGAGCAGTTCTTC. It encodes CARSPLLSTGGANEQFF. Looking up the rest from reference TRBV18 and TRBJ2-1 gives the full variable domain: NAGVMQNPRHLVRRRGQEARLRCSPMKGHSHVYWYRQLPEEGLKFMVYLQKENIIDESGMPKERFSAEFPKEGPSILRIQQVVRGDSAAYFCARSPLLSTGGANEQFFGPGTRLTVL.

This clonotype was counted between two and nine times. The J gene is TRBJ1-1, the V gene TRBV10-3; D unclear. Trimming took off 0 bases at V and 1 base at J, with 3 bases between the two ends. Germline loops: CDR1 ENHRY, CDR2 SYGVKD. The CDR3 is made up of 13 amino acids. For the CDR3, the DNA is TGTGCCATCAGTGAGTCTGGGAACACTGAAGCTTTCTTT. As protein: CAISESGNTEAFF.

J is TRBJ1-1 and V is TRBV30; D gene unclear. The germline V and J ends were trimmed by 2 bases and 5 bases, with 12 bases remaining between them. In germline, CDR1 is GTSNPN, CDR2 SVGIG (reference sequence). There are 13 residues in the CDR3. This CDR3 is CAWSHAGKTEAFF. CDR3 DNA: TGTGCCTGGAGTCATGCGGGGAAAACTGAAGCTTTCTTT.

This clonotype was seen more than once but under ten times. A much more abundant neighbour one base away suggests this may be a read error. The CDR3 spells CSARGEGRLYNEQYF. The DNA for the CDR3 is TGCAGTGCTAGAGGGGAGGGGCGGCTCTACAATGAGCAGTACTTC. V is TRBV20-1 and J is TRBJ2-1, with 7 bases identical to TRBD2. The J call may be in error: the DNA end matches TRBJ2-7 better. The CDR3 length is 15 residues. Germline CDR1 reads DFQATT; CDR2 reads SNEGSKA (reference sequence).

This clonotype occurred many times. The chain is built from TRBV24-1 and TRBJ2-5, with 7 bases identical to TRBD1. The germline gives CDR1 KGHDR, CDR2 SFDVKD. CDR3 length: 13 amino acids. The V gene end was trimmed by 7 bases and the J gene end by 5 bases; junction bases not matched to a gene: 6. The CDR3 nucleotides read TGTGCCACCAGAAAGGGGGCTGGGGAGACCCAGTACTTC. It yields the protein CATRKGAGETQYF.

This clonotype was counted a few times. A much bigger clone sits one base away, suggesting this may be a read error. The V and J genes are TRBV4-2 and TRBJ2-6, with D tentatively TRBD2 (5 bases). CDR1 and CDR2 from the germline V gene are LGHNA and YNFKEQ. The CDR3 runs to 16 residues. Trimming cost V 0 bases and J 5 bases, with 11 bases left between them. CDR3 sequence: CASSQEDGERANVLTF. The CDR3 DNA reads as TGTGCCAGCAGCCAAGAGGATGGGGAGAGGGCCAACGTCCTGACTTTC.

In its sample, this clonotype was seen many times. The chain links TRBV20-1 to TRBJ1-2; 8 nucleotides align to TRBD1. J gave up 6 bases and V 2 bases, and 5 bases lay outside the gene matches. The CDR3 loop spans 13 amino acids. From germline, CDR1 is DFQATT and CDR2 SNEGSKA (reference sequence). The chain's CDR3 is CSARHGQGNGYTF. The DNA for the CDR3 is TGCAGTGCTAGACACGGACAGGGTAATGGCTACACCTTC.

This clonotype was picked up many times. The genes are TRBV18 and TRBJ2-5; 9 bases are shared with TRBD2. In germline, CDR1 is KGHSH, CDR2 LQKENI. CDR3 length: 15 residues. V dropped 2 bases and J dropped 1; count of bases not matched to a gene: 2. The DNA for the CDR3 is TGTGCCAGCTCACCAGAGCGGGGGGCCCAAGAGACCCAGTACTTC. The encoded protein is CASSPERGAQETQYF.

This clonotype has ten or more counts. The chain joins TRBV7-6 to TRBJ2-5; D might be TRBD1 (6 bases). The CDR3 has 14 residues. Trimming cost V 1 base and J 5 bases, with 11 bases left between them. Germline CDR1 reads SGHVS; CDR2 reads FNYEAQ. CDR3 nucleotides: TGTGCCAGCAGCTTAGTGGGGGCCCGGGAGACCCAGTACTTC. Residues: CASSLVGARETQYF.

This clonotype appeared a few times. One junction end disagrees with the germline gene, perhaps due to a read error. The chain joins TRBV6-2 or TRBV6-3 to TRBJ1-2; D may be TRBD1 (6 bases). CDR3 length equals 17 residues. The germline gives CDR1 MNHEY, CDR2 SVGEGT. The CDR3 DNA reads TGTGCCAGCAGTTACTCGAAAAGTCCAGGGGCGAACTGTGGCTACACCTTC. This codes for CASSYSKSPGANCGYTF.

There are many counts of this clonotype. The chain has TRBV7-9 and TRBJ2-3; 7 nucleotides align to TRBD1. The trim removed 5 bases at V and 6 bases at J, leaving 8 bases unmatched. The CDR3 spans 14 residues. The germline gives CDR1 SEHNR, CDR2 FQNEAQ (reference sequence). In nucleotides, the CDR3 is TGTGCCAGCAGCCAAGGACAGGTGGGGGATACGCAGTATTTT. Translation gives CASSQGQVGDTQYF.

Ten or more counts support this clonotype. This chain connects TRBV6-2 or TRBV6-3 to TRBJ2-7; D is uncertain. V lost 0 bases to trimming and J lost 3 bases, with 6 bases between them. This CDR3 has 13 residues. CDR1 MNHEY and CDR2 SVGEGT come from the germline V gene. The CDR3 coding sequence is TGTGCCAGCAGTTACTCTGGGAACTACGAGCAGTACTTC. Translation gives CASSYSGNYEQYF.

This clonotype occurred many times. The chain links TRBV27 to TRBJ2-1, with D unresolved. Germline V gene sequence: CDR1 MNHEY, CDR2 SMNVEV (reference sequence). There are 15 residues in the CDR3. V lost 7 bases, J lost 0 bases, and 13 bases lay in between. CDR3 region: CASTRTKSSYNEQFF. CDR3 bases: TGTGCCAGCACCCGGACCAAGAGCTCCTACAATGAGCAGTTCTTC.

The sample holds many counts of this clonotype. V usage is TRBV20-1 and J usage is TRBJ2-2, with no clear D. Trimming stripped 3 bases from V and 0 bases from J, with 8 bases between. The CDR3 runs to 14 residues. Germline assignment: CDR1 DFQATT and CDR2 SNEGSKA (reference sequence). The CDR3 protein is CSASTGTNTGELFF. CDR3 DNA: TGCAGTGCTAGTACTGGCACGAACACCGGGGAGCTGTTTTTT.

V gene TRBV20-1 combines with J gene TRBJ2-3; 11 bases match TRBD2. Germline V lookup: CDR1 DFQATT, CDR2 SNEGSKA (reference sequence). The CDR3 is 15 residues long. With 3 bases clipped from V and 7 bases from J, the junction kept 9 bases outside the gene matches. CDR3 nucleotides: TGCAGTGCTAGGAGACCTAGCGGGGGGTGGAATACGCAGTATTTT. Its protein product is CSARRPSGGWNTQYF.

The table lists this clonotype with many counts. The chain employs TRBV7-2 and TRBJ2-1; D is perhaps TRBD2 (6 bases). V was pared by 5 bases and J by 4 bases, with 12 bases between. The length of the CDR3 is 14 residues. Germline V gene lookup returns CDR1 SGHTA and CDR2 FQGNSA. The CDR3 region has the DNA TGTGCCAGCAGCGCCCGGGGGAGTTACAATGAGCAGTTCTTC. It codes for CASSARGSYNEQFF.

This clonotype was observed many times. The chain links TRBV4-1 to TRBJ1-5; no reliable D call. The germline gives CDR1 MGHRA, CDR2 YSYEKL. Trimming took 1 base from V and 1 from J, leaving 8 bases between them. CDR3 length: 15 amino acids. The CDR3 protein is CASSQAGFSNQPQHF. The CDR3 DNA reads TGCGCCAGCAGCCAAGCAGGCTTCAGCAATCAGCCCCAGCATTTT.

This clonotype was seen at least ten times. The CDR3 nucleotides are TGTGCCAGCAGTTCCCCGGCGGCCCAGCAGTACTTC. This translates into CASSSPAAQQYF. This sequence joins TRBV6-5 and TRBJ2-7, with unresolved D. The germline CDR1 and CDR2 sequences are MNHEY and SVGAGI. This CDR3 is built from 12 residues. Between the trimmed V and J ends, which lost 4 bases and 8 bases, there was a span of 12 bases.

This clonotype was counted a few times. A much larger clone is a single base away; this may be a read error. The CDR3 region is CASSLAIALNSPLRF. CDR3 coding DNA: TGTGCCAGCAGCTTAGCGATAGCGTTAAATTCACCCCTCCGCTTT. The chain couples TRBV7-8 to TRBJ1-6; D gene uncertain. Germline-derived CDR1 and CDR2 are SGHVS and FQNEAQ. CDR3 length equals 15 residues. Full variable domain (remainder filled in from reference TRBV7-8 and TRBJ1-6): GAGVSQSPRYKVAKRGQDVALRCDPISGHVSLFWYQQALGQGPEFLTYFQNEAQLDKSGLPSDRFFAERPEGSVSTLKIQRTQQEDSAVYLCASSLAIALNSPLRFGNGTRLTVT.

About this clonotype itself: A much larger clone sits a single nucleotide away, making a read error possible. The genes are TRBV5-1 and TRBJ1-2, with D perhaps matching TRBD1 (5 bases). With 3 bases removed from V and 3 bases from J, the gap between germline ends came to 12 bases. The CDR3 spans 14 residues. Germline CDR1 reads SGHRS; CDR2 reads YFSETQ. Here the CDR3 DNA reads TGCGCCAGCAGCTGGGGAGGGGCCGACTATGGCTACACCTTC. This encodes CASSWGGADYGYTF.

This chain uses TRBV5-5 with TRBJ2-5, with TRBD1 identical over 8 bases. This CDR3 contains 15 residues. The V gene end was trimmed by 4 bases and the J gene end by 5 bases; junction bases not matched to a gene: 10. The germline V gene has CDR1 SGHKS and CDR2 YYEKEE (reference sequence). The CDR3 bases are TGTGCCAGCAGCCTTATACCGGACAGGGTCGAGACCCAGTACTTC. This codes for CASSLIPDRVETQYF.

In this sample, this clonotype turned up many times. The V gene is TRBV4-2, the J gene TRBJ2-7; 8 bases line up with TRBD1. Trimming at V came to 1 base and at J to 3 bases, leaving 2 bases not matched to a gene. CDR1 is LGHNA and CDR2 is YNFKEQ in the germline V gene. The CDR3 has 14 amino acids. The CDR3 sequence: CASSQAGTGYEQYF. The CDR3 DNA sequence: TGTGCCAGCAGCCAAGCGGGGACAGGCTACGAGCAGTACTTC.

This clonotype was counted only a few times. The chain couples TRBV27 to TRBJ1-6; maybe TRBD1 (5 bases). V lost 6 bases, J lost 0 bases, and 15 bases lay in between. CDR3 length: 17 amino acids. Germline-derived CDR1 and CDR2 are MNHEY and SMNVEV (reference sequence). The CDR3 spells CASSPGRSSSYNSPLHF. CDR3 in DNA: TGTGCCAGCAGCCCGGGACGTTCAAGCTCCTATAATTCACCCCTCCACTTT.

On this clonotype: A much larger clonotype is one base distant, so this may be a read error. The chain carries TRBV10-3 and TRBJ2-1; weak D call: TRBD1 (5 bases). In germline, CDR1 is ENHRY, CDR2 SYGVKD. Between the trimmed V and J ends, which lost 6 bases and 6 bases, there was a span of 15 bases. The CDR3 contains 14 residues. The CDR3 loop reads CAIRDDQGPNEQFF. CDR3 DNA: TGTGCCATCAGGGACGATCAGGGTCCCAATGAGCAGTTCTTC.

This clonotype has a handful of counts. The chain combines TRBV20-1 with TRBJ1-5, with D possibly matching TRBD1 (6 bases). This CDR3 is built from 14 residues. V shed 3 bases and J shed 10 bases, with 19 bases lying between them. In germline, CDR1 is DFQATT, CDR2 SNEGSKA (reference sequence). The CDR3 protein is CSASGTGLGSPQHF. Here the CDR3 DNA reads TGCAGTGCTAGCGGTACAGGGCTGGGGTCTCCCCAGCATTTT.